Following are 16 T cell receptor beta chains from one sample sequenced in a study of regulatory T cells in long-lasting Graves disease. Sample time point: persistent/refractory GD, antithyroid drugs over 5 years with positive TRAb. PBMCs provided the RNA from which the TCR library was made. HTBI primers from iRepertoire and Arm-PCR of CDR3 regions yielded the TCR beta libraries. TCRdb used MiXCR to reprocess the multiplex PCR reads, holding one entry per CDR3 protein. The profile shows approximately 470,000 distinct CDR3 sequences, less than 25% of them singletons. The sequencing used peripheral blood mononuclear cells (PBMCs), collected when the disease was refractory, from a patient treated with antithyroid drugs. The receptors originated from a female donor with Graves disease.

Many counts were recorded for this clonotype. The chain uses TRBV2 and TRBJ2-6; D might be TRBD1 (6 bases). The CDR3 totals 15 residues. Looked up from germline, CDR1 is SNHLY and CDR2 is FYNNEI. V dropped 5 bases and J dropped 2 bases, with 10 bases sitting between them. As DNA, the CDR3 is TGTGCCAGCAGTACAGGGTTAGCTGGGGCCAACGTCCTGACTTTC. Translated, it gives CASSTGLAGANVLTF.

This chain joins TRBV29-1 and TRBJ1-1; no reliable D call. Germline values: CDR1 SQVTM, CDR2 ANQGSEA. V dropped 3 bases and J dropped 1 base, with 6 bases sitting between them. This CDR3 comprises 12 residues. The CDR3: CSVDGTNTEAFF. The CDR3 DNA reads as TGCAGCGTTGATGGAACGAACACTGAAGCTTTCTTT.

This clonotype was observed at least ten times. The chain uses TRBV28 and TRBJ1-5; unclear D gene. CDR1 and CDR2 from the germline V gene are MDHEN and SYDVKM. Trimming took 6 bases from V and 4 from J, leaving 10 bases between them. The CDR3 covers 13 residues. The CDR3 nucleotides read TGTGCCAGCAGCCAGGCCGCGAATCAGCCCCAGCATTTT. It yields the protein CASSQAANQPQHF.

This clonotype was counted many times. The V gene is TRBV27, the J gene TRBJ2-5, with 8 bases identical to TRBD1. From germline, CDR1 is MNHEY and CDR2 SMNVEV (reference sequence). J lost 4 bases, V lost 5 bases, and 6 bases had no gene match. The CDR3 consists of 14 residues. The CDR3: CASSRTGTGETQYF. The CDR3 nucleotides are TGTGCCAGCAGTCGGACAGGGACTGGAGAGACCCAGTACTTC.

This clonotype turned up a few times. The chain couples TRBV6-1 to TRBJ1-1, with 7 nucleotides matching TRBD1. Germline CDR1 MNHNS, CDR2 SASEGT. This CDR3 has 14 amino acids. With 6 bases clipped from V and 1 base from J, the junction kept 5 bases outside the gene matches. The chain's CDR3 is CASRPDRSNTEAFF. The DNA for the CDR3 is TGTGCCAGCAGGCCGGACAGGTCGAACACTGAAGCTTTCTTT.

At least ten counts were recorded for this clonotype. This sequence joins TRBV9 and TRBJ2-5, with D possibly being TRBD2 (5 bases). The CDR3 loop spans 15 amino acids. Germline assignment: CDR1 SGDLS and CDR2 YYNGEE. The ends were cut back, 0 bases at V and 5 bases at J, with 14 bases in the middle. The CDR3 DNA sequence: TGTGCCAGCAGCGTAGTTGTGGGAGTTGGTGAGACCCAGTACTTC. It specifies CASSVVVGVGETQYF.

The table lists this clonotype with a few counts. This sequence joins TRBV24-1 and TRBJ2-2; D not certain. CDR1 and CDR2 from the germline V gene are KGHDR and SFDVKD. V dropped 5 bases and J dropped 6 bases, with 12 bases sitting between them. The CDR3 length is 14 residues. The CDR3 spells CATSVNGIAGELFF. The CDR3 DNA follows: TGTGCCACCAGTGTCAATGGGATAGCCGGGGAGCTGTTTTTT.

This clonotype was detected ten times or more. The genes are TRBV12-3 or TRBV12-4 and TRBJ1-5; no firm D call. CDR3 size: 15 residues. Trimming left V 3 bases short and J 0 bases short, with 9 bases between. CDR3 coding DNA: TGTGCCAGCAGTTTGGGCAGTCTTAGCAATCAGCCCCAGCATTTT. Translation gives CASSLGSLSNQPQHF.

In this sample, this clonotype turned up many times. V and J are TRBV3-1 and TRBJ1-1, with no clear D. This CDR3 region has 13 residues. The germline gives CDR1 LGHDT, CDR2 YNNKEL (reference sequence). Trimming shortened V by 2 bases and J by 0 bases, and 4 bases separated the two germline ends. The CDR3, as DNA: TGTGCCAGCAGCCAATTGGTGAACACTGAAGCTTTCTTT. As protein: CASSQLVNTEAFF.

The chain recombines TRBV7-2 with TRBJ2-3; D not resolved. V was cut by 7 bases and J by 1 base, with 15 bases left in between. The germline CDR1 and CDR2 sequences are SGHTA and FQGNSA. CDR3 length: 15 amino acids. CDR3 nucleotide sequence: TGTGCCAGCACCCGACGTCGACGTGGCACAGATACGCAGTATTTT. Translation gives CASTRRRRGTDTQYF.

This clonotype was counted many times. V gene TRBV6-1 combines with J gene TRBJ2-7; possible D gene TRBD1, 6 bases. The CDR3 extends over 12 amino acids. The germline V gene encodes CDR1 MNHNS and CDR2 SASEGT. Trimming took 7 bases from V and 12 from J, leaving 19 bases between them. CDR3 loop: CASKDRSGRTYF. The CDR3 DNA sequence: TGTGCCAGCAAAGACAGGTCTGGGCGTACGTACTTC.

This clonotype showed up many times. The rearrangement uses TRBV7-2 and TRBJ2-4; a weak D match, TRBD2 (5 bases). This CDR3 contains 15 residues. V was cut by 5 bases and J by 0 bases, with 11 bases left in between. In germline, CDR1 is SGHTA, CDR2 FQGNSA. The CDR3 DNA reads as TGTGCCAGCAGCCCACCAGGACTAGCCAAAAACATTCAGTACTTC. The encoded protein is CASSPPGLAKNIQYF. Full variable domain (missing parts from reference TRBV7-2 and TRBJ2-4): GAGVSQSPSNKVTEKGKDVELRCDPISGHTALYWYRQSLGQGLEFLIYFQGNSAPDKSGLPSDRFSAERTGGSVSTLTIQRTQQEDSAVYLCASSPPGLAKNIQYFGAGTRLSVL.

To note about this clonotype: No conserved phenylalanine or tryptophan is present at the end of the CDR3, so a read error is the likely explanation. V gene TRBV6-2 or TRBV6-3 combines with J gene TRBJ2-5, with TRBD2 identical over 10 bases. This CDR3 is built from 14 residues. Germline V gene lookup returns CDR1 MNHEY and CDR2 SVGEGT. V lost 6 bases, J lost 4 bases, and 5 bases stayed unmatched. The CDR3 loop reads CASRASSGRETQYL. Written as DNA, the CDR3 is TGTGCCAGCAGGGCCTCTAGCGGGAGAGAGACCCAGTACCTC.

This clonotype was found many times. This chain connects TRBV6-9 to TRBJ1-1; a possible D gene is TRBD1 (5 bases). This CDR3 has 14 residues. Trimming pared 3 bases from V and 7 bases from J, leaving 15 bases between. Germline lookup yields CDR1 MNHGY and CDR2 SVAAGI. CDR3 coding DNA: TGTGCCAGCAGTTACGGGAGGCAGGGAAGTGAAGCTTTCTTT. Its translation: CASSYGRQGSEAFF.

This clonotype was found many times. This chain connects TRBV11-2 to TRBJ1-1; D is undetermined. The germline CDR1 and CDR2 sequences are SGHAT and FQNNGV. V was shortened by 4 bases and J by 4 bases, with 7 bases between the two germline ends. CDR3 length equals 12 residues. This CDR3 is CASSSRSTEAFF. The CDR3 bases are TGTGCCAGCAGCTCGCGCTCCACTGAAGCTTTCTTT.

This clonotype showed up many times. V is TRBV28 and J is TRBJ1-5; D might be TRBD1 (5 bases). The CDR3 loop spans 13 amino acids. The germline CDR1 and CDR2 sequences are MDHEN and SYDVKM. The V and J ends lost 5 bases and 4 bases respectively, with 9 bases between them. CDR3 amino acids: CASSLTANQPQHF. The CDR3 DNA is TGTGCCAGCAGTCTGACAGCAAATCAGCCCCAGCATTTT.